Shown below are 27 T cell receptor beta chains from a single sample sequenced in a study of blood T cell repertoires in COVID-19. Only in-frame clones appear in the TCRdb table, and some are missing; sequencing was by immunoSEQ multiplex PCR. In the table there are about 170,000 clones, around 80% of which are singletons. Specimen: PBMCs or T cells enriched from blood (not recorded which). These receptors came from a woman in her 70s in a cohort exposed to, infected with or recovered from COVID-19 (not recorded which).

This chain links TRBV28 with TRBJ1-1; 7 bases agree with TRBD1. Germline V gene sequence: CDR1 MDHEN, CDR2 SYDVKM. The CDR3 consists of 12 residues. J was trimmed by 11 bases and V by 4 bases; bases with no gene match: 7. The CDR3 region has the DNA TGTGCCAGCAGTTCACAGGGGCGGTGGGCTTTCTTT. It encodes CASSSQGRWAFF.

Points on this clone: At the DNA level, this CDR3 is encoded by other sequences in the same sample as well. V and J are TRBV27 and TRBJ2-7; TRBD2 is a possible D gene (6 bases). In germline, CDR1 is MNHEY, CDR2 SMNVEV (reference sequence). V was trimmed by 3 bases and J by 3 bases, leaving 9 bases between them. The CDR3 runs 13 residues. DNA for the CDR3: TGTGCCAGCAGTTTTCGGGGGAGCTACGAGCAGTACTTC. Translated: CASSFRGSYEQYF.

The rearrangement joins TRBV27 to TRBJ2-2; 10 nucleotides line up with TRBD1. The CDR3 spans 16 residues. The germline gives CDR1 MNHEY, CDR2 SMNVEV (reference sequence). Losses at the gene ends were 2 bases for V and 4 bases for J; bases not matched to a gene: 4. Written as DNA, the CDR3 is TGTGCCAGCAGTTTAAGGAGGACAGGGGGCACCGGGGAGCTGTTTTTT. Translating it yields CASSLRRTGGTGELFF.

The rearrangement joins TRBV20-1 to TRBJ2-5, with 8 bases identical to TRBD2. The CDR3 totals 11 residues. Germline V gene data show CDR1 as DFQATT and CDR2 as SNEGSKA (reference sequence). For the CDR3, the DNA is TGCGGGACTAGTATCCAAGAGACCCAGTACTTC. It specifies CGTSIQETQYF.

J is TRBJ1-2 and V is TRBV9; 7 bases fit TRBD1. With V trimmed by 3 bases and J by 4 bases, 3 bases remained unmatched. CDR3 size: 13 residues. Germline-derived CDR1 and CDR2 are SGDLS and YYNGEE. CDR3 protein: CASSAGTAYGYTF. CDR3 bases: TGTGCCAGCAGCGCCGGGACAGCCTATGGCTACACCTTC.

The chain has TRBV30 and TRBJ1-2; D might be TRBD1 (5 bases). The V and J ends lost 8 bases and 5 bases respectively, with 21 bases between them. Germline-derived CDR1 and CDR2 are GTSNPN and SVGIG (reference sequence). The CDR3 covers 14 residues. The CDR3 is CARLKRQGKYGYTF. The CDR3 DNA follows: TGTGCCCGCCTCAAGAGGCAGGGAAAGTATGGCTACACCTTC.

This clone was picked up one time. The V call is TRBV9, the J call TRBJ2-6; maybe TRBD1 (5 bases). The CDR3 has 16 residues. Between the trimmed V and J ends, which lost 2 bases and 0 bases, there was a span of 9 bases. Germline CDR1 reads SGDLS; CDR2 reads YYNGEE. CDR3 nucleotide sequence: TGTGCCAGCAGCGTCTACACAGGCTCTGGGGCCAACGTCCTGACTTTC. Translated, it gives CASSVYTGSGANVLTF. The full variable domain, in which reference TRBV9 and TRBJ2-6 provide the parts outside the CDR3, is DSGVTQTPKHLITATGQRVTLRCSPRSGDLSVYWYQQSLDQGLQFLIQYYNGEERAKGNILERFSAQQFPDLHSELNLSSLELGDSALYFCASSVYTGSGANVLTFGAGSRLTVL.

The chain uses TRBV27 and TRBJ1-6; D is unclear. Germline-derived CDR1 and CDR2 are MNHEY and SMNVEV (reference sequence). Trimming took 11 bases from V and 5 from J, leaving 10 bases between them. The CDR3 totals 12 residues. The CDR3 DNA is TGTGCCTCCAGAGAGGATAATTCACCCCTCCACTTT. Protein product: CASREDNSPLHF.

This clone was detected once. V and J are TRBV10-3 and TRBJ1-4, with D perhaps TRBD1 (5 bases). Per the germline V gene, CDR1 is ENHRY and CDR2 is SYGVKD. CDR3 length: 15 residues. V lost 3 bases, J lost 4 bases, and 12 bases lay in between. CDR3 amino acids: CAISDPTVDNEKLFF. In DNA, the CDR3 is TGTGCCATCAGTGACCCGACAGTTGATAATGAAAAACTGTTTTTT.

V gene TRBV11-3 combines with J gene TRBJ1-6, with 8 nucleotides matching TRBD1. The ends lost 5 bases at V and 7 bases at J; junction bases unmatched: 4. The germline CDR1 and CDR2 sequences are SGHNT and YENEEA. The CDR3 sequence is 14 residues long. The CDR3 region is CASSLQGANSPLHF. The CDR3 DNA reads TGTGCCAGCAGCCTTCAGGGGGCAAATTCACCCCTCCACTTT.

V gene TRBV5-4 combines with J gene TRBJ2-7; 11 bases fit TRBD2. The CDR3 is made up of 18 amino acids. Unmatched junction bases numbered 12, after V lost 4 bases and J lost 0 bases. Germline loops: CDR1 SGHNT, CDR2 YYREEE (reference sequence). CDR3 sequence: CASSPYASLAGGSYEQYF. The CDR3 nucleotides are TGTGCCAGCAGCCCCTATGCCTCCCTAGCGGGAGGCTCCTACGAGCAGTACTTC. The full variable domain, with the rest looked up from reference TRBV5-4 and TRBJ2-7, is ETGVTQSPTHLIKTRGQQVTLRCSSQSGHNTVSWYQQALGQGPQFIFQYYREEENGRGNFPPRFSGLQFPNYSSELNVNALELDDSALYLCASSPYASLAGGSYEQYFGPGTRLTVT.

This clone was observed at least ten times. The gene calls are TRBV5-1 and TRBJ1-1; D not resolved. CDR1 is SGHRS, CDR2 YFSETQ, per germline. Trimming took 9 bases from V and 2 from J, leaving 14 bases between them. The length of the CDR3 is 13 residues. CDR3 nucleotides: TGCGCCACCCGAGCGGACTCAAACACTGAAGCTTTCTTT. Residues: CATRADSNTEAFF.

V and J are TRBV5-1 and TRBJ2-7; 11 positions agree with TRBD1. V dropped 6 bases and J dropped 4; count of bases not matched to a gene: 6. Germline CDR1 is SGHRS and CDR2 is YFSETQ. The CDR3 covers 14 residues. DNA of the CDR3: TGCGCCAGCACCCCCCGGGACAGGGGGTACGAGCAGTACTTC. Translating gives CASTPRDRGYEQYF.

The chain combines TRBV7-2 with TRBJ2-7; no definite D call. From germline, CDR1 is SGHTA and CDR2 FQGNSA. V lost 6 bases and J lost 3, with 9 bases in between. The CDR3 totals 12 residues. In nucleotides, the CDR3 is TGTGCCAGCAGTTCCCTTCTCTACGAGCAGTACTTC. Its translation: CASSSLLYEQYF. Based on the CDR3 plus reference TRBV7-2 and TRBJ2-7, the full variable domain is GAGVSQSPSNKVTEKGKDVELRCDPISGHTALYWYRQSLGQGLEFLIYFQGNSAPDKSGLPSDRFSAERTGGSVSTLTIQRTQQEDSAVYLCASSSLLYEQYFGPGTRLTVT.

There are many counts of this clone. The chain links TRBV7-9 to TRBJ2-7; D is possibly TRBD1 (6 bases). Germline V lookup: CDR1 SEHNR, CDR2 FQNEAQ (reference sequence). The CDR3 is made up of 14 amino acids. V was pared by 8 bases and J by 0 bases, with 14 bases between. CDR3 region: CASRPGHSSYEQYF. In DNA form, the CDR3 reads TGTGCCAGCCGTCCGGGACACAGCTCCTACGAGCAGTACTTC. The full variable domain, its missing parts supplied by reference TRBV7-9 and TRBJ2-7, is DTGVSQNPRHKITKRGQNVTFRCDPISEHNRLYWYRQTLGQGPEFLTYFQNEAQLEKSRLLSDRFSAERPKGSFSTLEIQRTEQGDSAMYLCASRPGHSSYEQYFGPGTRLTVT.

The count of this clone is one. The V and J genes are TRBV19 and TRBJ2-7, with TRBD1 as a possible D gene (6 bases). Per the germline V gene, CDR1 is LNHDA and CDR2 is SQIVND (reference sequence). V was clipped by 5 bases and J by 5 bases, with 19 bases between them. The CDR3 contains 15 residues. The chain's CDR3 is CASSASGQPWDEQYF. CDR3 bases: TGTGCCAGTAGTGCCTCAGGACAGCCTTGGGACGAGCAGTACTTC. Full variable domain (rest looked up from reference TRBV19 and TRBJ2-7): DGGITQSPKYLFRKEGQNVTLSCEQNLNHDAMYWYRQDPGQGLRLIYYSQIVNDFQKGDIAEGYSVSREKKESFPLTVTSAQKNPTAFYLCASSASGQPWDEQYFGPGTRLTVT.

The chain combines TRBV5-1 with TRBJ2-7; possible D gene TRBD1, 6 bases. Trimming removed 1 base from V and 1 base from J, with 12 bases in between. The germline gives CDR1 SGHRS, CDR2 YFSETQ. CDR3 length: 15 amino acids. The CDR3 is CASSLLDSGSYEQYF. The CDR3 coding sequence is TGCGCCAGCAGCTTGCTGGACAGTGGGTCCTACGAGCAGTACTTC.

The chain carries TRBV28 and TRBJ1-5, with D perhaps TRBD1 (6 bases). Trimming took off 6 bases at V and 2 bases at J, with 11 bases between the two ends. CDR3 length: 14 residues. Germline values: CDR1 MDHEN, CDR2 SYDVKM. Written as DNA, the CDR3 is TGTGCCAGCAGGGCCCGGACAGGCAATCAGCCCCAGCATTTT. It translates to CASRARTGNQPQHF.

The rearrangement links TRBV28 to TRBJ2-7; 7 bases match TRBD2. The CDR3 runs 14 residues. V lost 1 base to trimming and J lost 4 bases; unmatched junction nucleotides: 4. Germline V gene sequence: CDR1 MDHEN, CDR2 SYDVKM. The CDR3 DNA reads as TGTGCCAGCAGTTTATTCCTAGCGGAGTACGAGCAGTACTTC. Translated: CASSLFLAEYEQYF.

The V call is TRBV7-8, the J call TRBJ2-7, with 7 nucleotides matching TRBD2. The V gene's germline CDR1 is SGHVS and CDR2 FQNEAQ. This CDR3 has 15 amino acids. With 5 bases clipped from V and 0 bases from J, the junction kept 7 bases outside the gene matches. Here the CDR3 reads CASSRASGSSYEQYF. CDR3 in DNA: TGTGCCAGCAGCCGAGCTAGCGGCAGCTCCTACGAGCAGTACTTC.

CDR3 in amino acids: CASSLGWGTGDSGANVLTF. CDR3 DNA sequence: TGTGCCAGCAGCTTAGGATGGGGGACAGGGGACTCTGGGGCCAACGTCCTGACTTTC. The genes are TRBV11-3 and TRBJ2-6; 10 positions agree with TRBD1. The CDR3 sequence is 19 residues long. Unmatched junction bases numbered 6, after V lost 1 base and J lost 0 bases. CDR1 SGHNT and CDR2 YENEEA come from the germline V gene. Using reference TRBV11-3 and TRBJ2-6 for the parts outside the CDR3, the full variable domain is EAGVVQSPRYKIIEKKQPVAFWCNPISGHNTLYWYLQNLGQGPELLIRYENEEAVDDSQLPKDRFSAERLKGVDSTLKIQPAELGDSAVYLCASSLGWGTGDSGANVLTFGAGSRLTVL.

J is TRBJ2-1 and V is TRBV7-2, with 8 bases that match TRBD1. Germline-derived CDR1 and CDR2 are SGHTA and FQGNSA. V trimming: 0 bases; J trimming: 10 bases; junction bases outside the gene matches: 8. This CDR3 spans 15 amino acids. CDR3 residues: CASSLATHRGSEQFF. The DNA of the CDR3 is TGTGCCAGCAGCTTAGCTACCCACAGGGGGTCGGAGCAGTTCTTC.

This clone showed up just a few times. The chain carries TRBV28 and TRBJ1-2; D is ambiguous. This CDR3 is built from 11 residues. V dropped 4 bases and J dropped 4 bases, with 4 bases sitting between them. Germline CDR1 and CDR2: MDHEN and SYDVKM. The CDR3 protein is CASSSSYGYTF. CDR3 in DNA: TGTGCCAGCAGTTCCAGCTATGGCTACACCTTC.

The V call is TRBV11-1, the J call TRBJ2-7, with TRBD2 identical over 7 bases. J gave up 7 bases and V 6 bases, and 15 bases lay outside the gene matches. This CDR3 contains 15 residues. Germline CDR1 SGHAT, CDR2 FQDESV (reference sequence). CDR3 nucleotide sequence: TGTGCCAGCAGGAATCGACTAGCTGGAGGGACGGAGCAGTACTTC. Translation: CASRNRLAGGTEQYF. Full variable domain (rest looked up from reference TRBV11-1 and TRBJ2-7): EAEVAQSPRYKITEKSQAVAFWCDPISGHATLYWYRQILGQGPELLVQFQDESVVDDSQLPKDRFSAERLKGVDSTLKIQPAELGDSAMYLCASRNRLAGGTEQYFGPGTRLTVT.

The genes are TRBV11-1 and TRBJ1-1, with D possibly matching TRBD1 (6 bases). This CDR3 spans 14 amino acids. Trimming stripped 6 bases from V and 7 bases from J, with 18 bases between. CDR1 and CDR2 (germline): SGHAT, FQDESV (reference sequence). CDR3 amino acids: CASSRGTGTIEAFF. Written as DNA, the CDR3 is TGTGCCAGCAGTAGGGGGACGGGGACAATTGAAGCTTTCTTT.

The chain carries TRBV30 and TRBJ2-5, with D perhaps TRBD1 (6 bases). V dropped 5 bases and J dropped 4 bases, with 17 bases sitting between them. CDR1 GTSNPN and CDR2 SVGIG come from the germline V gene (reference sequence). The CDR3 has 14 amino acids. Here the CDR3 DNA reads TGTGCCTGGGGCTCAACTTTACAGGGAGAGACCCAGTACTTC. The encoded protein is CAWGSTLQGETQYF.

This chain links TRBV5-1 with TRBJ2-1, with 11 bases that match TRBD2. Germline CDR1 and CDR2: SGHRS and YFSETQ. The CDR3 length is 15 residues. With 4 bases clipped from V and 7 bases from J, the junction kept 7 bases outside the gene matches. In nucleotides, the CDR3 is TGCGCCAGCAGCATACTAGCGGGAGAGGAAAATGAGCAGTTCTTC. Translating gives CASSILAGEENEQFF.